The 6 T cell receptor beta chains reported below all come from one sample, sequenced in a study of blood T cell repertoires in COVID-19 (dated by TCRdb to about 2020). Preparation of the library involved the immunoSEQ multiplex PCR assay. In TCRdb, the immuneACCESS table is reduced to in-frame sequences with V and J assigned. These tables do not hold every clone; where another copy was compared, an unresolved V gene accounts for under half, and the others remain unexplained. This sample is represented by about 200,000 clones; around 94% of them were singletons. 0.76% of the sample rests with the top ten. Source material: peripheral blood. These receptors were collected from a man aged 30 to 39 with COVID-19, enrolled during active disease.

The sample holds one count of this clone. The chain uses TRBV11-2 and TRBJ1-3; D perhaps matches TRBD1 (5 bases). Germline V gene lookup returns CDR1 SGHAT and CDR2 FQNNGV. V lost 5 bases, J lost 1 base, and 21 bases lay in between. The CDR3 length is 18 residues. The CDR3 sequence is CASSLAQLGQGSGNTIYF. CDR3 in DNA: TGTGCCAGCAGCCTAGCTCAATTAGGCCAGGGATCTGGAAACACCATATATTTT.

The rearrangement uses TRBV12-5 and TRBJ2-7; TRBD2 agrees at 9 bases. Per the germline V gene, CDR1 is LGHNT and CDR2 is FRNRAP. The CDR3 runs to 15 residues. J lost 1 base, V lost 8 bases, and 9 bases had no gene match. CDR3 nucleotide sequence: TGTGCTAGTAGGAATAGCGGGGGCCGTTCCTACGAGCAGTACTTC. This encodes CASRNSGGRSYEQYF.

The DNA for the CDR3 is TGTGCCAGCAGTACCGGGAACTCCTACAATGAGCAGTTCTTC. Translating it yields CASSTGNSYNEQFF. The gene calls are TRBV11-3 and TRBJ2-1; D may be TRBD2 (5 bases). CDR3 length equals 14 residues. The ends were cut back, 6 bases at V and 0 bases at J, with 9 bases in the middle. Germline V CDR1 and CDR2: SGHNT, YENEEA.

The J gene is TRBJ2-7, the V gene TRBV19, with D perhaps matching TRBD2 (6 bases). V was shortened by 5 bases and J by 1 base, with 12 bases between the two germline ends. The CDR3 runs to 14 residues. From germline, CDR1 is LNHDA and CDR2 SQIVND (reference sequence). Here the CDR3 DNA reads TGTGCCAGTAGTCGGCAGGGAGGATCCTACGAGCAGTACTTC. Its protein is CASSRQGGSYEQYF. The full variable domain, with the rest looked up from reference TRBV19 and TRBJ2-7, is DGGITQSPKYLFRKEGQNVTLSCEQNLNHDAMYWYRQDPGQGLRLIYYSQIVNDFQKGDIAEGYSVSREKKESFPLTVTSAQKNPTAFYLCASSRQGGSYEQYFGPGTRLTVT.

The V call is TRBV6-5, the J call TRBJ1-1, with TRBD1 matching 8 bases. The CDR3 extends over 14 amino acids. The germline V gene has CDR1 MNHEY and CDR2 SVGAGI. V dropped 3 bases and J dropped 6; count of bases not matched to a gene: 6. This CDR3 reads CASSYWTGQAEAFF. CDR3 bases: TGTGCCAGCAGTTATTGGACAGGGCAGGCTGAAGCTTTCTTT.

CDR3 coding DNA: TGTGCCAGCAGCTCCAGGGTTTTCCAGCCCCAGCATTTT. It translates to CASSSRVFQPQHF. V usage is TRBV27 and J usage is TRBJ1-5, with D maybe TRBD1 (5 bases). Trimming stripped 6 bases from V and 7 bases from J, with 13 bases between. Per germline, CDR1 MNHEY and CDR2 SMNVEV (reference sequence). The CDR3 covers 13 residues.